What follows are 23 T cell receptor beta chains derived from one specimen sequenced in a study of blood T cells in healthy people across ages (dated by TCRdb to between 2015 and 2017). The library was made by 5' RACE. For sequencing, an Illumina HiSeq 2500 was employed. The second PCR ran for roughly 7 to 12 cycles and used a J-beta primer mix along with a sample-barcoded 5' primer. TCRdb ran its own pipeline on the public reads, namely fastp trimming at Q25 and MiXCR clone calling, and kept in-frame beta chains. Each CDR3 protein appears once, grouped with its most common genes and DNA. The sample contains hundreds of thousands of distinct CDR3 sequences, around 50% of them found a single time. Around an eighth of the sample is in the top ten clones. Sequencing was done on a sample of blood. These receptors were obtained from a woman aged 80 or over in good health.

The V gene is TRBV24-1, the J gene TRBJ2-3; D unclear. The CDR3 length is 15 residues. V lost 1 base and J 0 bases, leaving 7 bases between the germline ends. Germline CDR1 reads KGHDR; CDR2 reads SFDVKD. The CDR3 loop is CATSDFYDSTDTQYF. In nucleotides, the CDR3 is TGTGCCACCAGTGATTTTTACGACAGCACAGATACGCAGTATTTT.

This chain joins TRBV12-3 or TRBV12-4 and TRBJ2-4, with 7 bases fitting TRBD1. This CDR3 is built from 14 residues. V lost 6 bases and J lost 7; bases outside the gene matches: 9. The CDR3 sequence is CASSAGIQGNIQYF. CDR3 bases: TGTGCCAGCAGCGCCGGAATACAGGGGAACATTCAGTACTTC.

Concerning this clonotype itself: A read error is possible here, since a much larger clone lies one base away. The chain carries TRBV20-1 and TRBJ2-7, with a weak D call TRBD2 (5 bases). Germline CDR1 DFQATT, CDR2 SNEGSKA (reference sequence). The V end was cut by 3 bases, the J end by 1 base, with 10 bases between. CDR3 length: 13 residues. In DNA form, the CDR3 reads TGCAGTGCTAGGCCTAGCAGGTCCTACGAGCAGTACTTC. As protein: CSARPSRSYEQYF.

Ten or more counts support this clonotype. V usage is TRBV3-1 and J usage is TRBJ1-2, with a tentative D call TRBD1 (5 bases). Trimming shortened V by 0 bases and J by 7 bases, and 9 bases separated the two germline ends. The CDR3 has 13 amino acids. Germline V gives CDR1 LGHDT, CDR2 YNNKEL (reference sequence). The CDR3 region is CASSQDPRAGYTF. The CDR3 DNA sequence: TGTGCCAGCAGCCAAGATCCCAGGGCTGGCTACACCTTC.

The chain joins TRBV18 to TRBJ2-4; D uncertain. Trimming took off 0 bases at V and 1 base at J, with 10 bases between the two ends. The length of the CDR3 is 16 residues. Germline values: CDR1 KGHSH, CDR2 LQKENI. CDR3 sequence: CASSPPSVSAKNIQYF. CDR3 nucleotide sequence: TGTGCCAGCTCACCACCGTCGGTCAGCGCCAAAAACATTCAGTACTTC.

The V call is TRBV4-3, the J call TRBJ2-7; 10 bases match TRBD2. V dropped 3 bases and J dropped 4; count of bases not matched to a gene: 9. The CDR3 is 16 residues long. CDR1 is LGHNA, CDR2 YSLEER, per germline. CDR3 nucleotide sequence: TGCGCCAGCAGCCAGGATATAGCGGGAGGCGTATACGAGCAGTACTTC. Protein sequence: CASSQDIAGGVYEQYF.

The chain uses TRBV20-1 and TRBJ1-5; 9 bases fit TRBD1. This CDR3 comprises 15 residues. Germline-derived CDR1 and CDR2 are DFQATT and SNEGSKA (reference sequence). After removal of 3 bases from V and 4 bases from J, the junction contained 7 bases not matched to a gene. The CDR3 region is CSARRPTGGNQPQHF. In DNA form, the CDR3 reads TGCAGTGCTAGGAGGCCGACAGGGGGGAATCAGCCCCAGCATTTT.

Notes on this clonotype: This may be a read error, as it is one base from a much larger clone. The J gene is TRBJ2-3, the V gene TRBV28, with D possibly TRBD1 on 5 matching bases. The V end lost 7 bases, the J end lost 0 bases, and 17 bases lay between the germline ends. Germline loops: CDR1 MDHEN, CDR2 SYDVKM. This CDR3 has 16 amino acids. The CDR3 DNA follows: TGTGCCAGCAACCCTTGGGGCAGAAGGAGCACAGATACGCAGTATTTT. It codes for CASNPWGRRSTDTQYF.

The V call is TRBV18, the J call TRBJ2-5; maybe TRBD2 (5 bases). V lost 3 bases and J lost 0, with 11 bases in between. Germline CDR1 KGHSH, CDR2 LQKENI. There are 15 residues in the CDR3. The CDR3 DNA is TGTGCCAGCTCACCGTCCGGACTGTACCAAGAGACCCAGTACTTC. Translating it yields CASSPSGLYQETQYF.

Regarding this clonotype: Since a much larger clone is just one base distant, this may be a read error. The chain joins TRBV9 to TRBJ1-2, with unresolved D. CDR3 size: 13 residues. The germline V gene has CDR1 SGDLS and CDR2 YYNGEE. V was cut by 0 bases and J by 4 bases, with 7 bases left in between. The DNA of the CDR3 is TGTGCCAGCAGCGTAGTGGGGTTCTATGGCTACACCTTC. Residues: CASSVVGFYGYTF.

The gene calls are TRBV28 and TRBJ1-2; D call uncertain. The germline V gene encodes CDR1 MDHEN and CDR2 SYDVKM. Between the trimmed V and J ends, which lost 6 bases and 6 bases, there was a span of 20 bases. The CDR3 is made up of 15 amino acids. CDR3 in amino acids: CASSRQGYGMDGYTF. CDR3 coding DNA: TGTGCCAGCAGCCGCCAAGGCTACGGAATGGATGGCTACACCTTC.

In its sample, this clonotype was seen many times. CDR3 sequence (DNA): TGTGCCAGCAGCGCACCTCTGACCGGGCCCTACAATGAGCAGTTCTTC. Amino acids: CASSAPLTGPYNEQFF. This chain connects TRBV7-9 to TRBJ2-1; D call uncertain. Germline loops: CDR1 SEHNR, CDR2 FQNEAQ (reference sequence). The V gene lost 5 bases and the J gene lost 2 bases, with 16 bases spanning the gap. The CDR3 runs 16 residues.

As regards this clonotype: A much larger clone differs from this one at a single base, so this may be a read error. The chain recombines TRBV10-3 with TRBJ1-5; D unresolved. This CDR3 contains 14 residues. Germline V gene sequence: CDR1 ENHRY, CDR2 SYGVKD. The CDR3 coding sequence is TGTGCCTTCAGTGATCCGGGCGACAATCAGCCCCAGCATTTT. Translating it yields CAFSDPGDNQPQHF.

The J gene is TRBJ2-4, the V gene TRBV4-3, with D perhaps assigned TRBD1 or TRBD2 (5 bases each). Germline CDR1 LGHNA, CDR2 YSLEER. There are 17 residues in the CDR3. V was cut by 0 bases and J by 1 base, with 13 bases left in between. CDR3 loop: CASSQDGGSGAKNIQYF. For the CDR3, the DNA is TGCGCCAGCAGCCAAGACGGCGGGTCAGGGGCCAAAAACATTCAGTACTTC.

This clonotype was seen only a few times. DNA of the CDR3: TGTGCCAGCAGTTACGGGCGGAGCACAGATACGCAGTATTTT. This sequence encodes CASSYGRSTDTQYF. The V and J genes are TRBV6-5 and TRBJ2-3; no clear D gene. V was shortened by 2 bases and J by 0 bases, with 6 bases between the two germline ends. The germline V gene has CDR1 MNHEY and CDR2 SVGAGI. The CDR3 sequence is 14 residues long.

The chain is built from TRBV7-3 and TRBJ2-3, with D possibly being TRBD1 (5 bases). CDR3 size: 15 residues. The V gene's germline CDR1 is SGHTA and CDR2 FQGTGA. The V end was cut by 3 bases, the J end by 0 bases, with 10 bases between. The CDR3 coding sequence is TGTGCCAGCAGCTTGGACACTGCTAGCACAGATACGCAGTATTTT. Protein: CASSLDTASTDTQYF.

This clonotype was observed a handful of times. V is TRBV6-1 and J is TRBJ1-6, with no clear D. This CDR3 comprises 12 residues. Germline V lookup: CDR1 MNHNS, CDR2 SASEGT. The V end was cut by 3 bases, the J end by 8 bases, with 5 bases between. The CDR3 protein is CASSEGYSPLHF. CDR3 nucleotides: TGTGCCAGCAGTGAGGGGTATTCACCCCTCCACTTT.

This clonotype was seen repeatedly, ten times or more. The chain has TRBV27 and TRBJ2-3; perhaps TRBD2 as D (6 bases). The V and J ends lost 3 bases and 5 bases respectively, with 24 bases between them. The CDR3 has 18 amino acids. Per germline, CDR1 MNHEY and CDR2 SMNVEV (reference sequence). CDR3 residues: CASSFVSVMAGRGDTQYF. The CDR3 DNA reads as TGTGCCAGCAGTTTTGTCTCCGTCATGGCAGGGCGGGGAGATACGCAGTATTTT.

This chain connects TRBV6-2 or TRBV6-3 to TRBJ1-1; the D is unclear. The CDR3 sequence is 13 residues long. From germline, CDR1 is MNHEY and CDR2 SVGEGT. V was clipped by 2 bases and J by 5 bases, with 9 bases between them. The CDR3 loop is CASSYRRETEAFF. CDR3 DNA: TGTGCCAGCAGTTACCGGCGGGAGACTGAAGCTTTCTTT.

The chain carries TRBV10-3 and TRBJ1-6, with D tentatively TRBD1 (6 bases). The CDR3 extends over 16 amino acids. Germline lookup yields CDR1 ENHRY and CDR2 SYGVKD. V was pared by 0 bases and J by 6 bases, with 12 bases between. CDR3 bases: TGTGCCATCAGTGAGTCAAGGGGGGTCTCTAATTCACCCCTCCACTTT. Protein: CAISESRGVSNSPLHF.

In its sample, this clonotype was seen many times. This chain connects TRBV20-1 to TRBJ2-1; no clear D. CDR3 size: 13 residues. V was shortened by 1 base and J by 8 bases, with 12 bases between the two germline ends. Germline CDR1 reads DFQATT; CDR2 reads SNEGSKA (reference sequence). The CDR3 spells CSARGSPRDEQFF. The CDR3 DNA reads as TGCAGTGCTAGAGGAAGCCCAAGGGATGAGCAGTTCTTC.

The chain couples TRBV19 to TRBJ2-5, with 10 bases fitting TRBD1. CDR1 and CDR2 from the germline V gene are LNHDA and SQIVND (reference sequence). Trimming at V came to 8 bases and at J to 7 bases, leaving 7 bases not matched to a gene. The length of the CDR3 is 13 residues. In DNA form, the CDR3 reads TGTGCCAGTCGGGACAGGGGAAGAGGGACCCAGTACTTC. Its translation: CASRDRGRGTQYF.

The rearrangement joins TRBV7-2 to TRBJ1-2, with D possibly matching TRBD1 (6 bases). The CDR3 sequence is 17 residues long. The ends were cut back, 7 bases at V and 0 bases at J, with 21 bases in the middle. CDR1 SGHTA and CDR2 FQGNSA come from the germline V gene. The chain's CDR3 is CASNTPGQSPSNYGYTF. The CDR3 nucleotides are TGTGCCAGCAACACTCCGGGACAAAGCCCTTCTAACTATGGCTACACCTTC.